Included here is one T cell receptor (beta chain) sequence, with context. This specimen comes from a study of blood T cell repertoires in COVID-19. Libraries were prepared by immunoSEQ multiplex PCR; TCRdb keeps only in-frame clonotypes and omits some of them. The sample holds around 300,000 clones; around 90% are singletons and the top ten take approximately 2%. Sequencing was carried out using PBMCs or T cells enriched from blood (not recorded which). This clonotype originated in an older woman in a cohort exposed to, infected with or recovered from COVID-19 (not recorded which).

CDR3 protein: CASSDPPRGRDTEAFF. The CDR3 DNA is TGCGCCAGCAGCGACCCCCCCAGGGGAAGGGACACTGAAGCTTTCTTT. The chain uses TRBV5-1 and TRBJ1-1; perhaps TRBD1 as D (6 bases). Trimming cost V 4 bases and J 3 bases, with 19 bases left between them. This CDR3 comprises 16 residues. CDR1 is SGHRS and CDR2 is YFSETQ in the germline V gene.